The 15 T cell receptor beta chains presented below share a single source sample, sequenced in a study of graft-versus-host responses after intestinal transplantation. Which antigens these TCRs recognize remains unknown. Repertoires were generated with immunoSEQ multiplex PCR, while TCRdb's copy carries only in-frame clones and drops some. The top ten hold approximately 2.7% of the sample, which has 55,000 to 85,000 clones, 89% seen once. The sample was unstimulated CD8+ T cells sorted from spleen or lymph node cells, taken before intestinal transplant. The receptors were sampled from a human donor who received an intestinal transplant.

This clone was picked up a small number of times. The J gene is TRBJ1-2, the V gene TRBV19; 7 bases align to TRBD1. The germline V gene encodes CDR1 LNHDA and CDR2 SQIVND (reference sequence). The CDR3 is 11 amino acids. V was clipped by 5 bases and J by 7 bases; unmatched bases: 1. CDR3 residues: CASSRQGGYTF. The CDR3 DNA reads TGTGCCAGTAGTCGACAGGGTGGCTACACCTTC. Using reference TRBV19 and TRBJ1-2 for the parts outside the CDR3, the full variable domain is DGGITQSPKYLFRKEGQNVTLSCEQNLNHDAMYWYRQDPGQGLRLIYYSQIVNDFQKGDIAEGYSVSREKKESFPLTVTSAQKNPTAFYLCASSRQGGYTFGSGTRLTVV.

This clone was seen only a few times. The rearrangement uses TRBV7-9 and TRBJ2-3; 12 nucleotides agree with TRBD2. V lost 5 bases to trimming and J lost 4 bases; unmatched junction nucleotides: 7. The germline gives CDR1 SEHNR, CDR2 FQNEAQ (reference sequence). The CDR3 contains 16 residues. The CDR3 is CASSKLAGGPADTQYF. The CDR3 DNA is TGTGCCAGCAGCAAACTAGCGGGGGGTCCCGCAGATACGCAGTATTTT.

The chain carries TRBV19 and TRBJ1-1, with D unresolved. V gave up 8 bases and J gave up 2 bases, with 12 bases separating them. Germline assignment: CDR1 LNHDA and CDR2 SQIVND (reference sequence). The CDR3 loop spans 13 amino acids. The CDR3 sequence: CASLAGINTEAFF. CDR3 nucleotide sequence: TGTGCCAGTCTTGCGGGGATAAACACTGAAGCTTTCTTT.

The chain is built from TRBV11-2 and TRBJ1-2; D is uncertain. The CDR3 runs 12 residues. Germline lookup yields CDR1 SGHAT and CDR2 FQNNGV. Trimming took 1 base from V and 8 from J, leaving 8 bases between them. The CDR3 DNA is TGTGCCAGCAGCTTAGGGAGGGAAGGCTACACCTTC. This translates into CASSLGREGYTF.

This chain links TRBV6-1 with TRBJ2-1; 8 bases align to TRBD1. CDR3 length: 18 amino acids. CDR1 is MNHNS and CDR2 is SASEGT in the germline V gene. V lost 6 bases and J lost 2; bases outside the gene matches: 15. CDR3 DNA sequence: TGTGCCAGCAGCGAATGGGAACCAGGGGGCAGTACCTACAATGAGCAGTTCTTC. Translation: CASSEWEPGGSTYNEQFF.

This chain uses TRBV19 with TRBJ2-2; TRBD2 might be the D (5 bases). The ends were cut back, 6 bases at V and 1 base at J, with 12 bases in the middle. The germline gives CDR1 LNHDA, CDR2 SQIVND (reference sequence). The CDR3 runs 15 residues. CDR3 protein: CASRVRGQNTGELFF. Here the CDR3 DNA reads TGTGCCAGTAGGGTCCGGGGTCAGAACACCGGGGAGCTGTTTTTT.

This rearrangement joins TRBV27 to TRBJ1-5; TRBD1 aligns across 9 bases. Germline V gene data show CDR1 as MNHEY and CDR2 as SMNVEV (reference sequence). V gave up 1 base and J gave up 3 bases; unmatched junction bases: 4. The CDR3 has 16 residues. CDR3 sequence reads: CASSLFGTGPNQPQHF. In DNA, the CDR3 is TGTGCCAGCAGTTTATTCGGGACAGGGCCCAATCAGCCCCAGCATTTT.

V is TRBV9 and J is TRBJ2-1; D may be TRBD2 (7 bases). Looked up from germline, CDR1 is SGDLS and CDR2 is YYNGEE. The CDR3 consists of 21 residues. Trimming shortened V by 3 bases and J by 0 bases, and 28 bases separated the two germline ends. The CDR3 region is CASSAPRVPGTKDSSYNEQFF. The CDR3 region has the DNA TGTGCCAGCAGCGCTCCCCGGGTCCCCGGGACTAAGGACAGCTCCTACAATGAGCAGTTCTTC.

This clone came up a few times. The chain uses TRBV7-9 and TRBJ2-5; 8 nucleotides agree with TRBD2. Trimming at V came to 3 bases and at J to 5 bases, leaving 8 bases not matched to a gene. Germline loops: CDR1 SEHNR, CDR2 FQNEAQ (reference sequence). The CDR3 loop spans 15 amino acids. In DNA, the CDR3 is TGTGCCAGCAGCTTCGGAGGGGTAGCGGGGGAGACCCAGTACTTC. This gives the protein CASSFGGVAGETQYF.

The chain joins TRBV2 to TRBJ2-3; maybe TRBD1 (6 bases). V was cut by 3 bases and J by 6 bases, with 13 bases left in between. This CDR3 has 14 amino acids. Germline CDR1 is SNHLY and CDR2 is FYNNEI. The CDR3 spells CASSDEGESDTQYF. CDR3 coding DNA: TGTGCCAGCAGTGACGAGGGGGAATCGGATACGCAGTATTTT.

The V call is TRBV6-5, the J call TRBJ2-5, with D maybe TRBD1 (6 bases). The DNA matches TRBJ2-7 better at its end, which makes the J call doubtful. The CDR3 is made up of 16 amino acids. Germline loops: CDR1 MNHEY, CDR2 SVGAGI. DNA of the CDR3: TGTGCCAGCAGTTACGGCCAGGGGCGATCTTCCTACGAGCAGTACTTC. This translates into CASSYGQGRSSYEQYF.

The CDR3 sequence: CASSGSGRVFNEQFF. CDR3 in DNA: TGTGCCAGCAGCGGTAGCGGGAGGGTCTTTAATGAGCAGTTCTTC. V gene TRBV11-2 combines with J gene TRBJ2-1; TRBD2 matches 11 bases. The V gene's germline CDR1 is SGHAT and CDR2 FQNNGV. The CDR3 runs to 15 residues. V dropped 5 bases and J dropped 7; count of bases not matched to a gene: 7. The variable domain in full, with the rest retrieved from reference TRBV11-2 and TRBJ2-1, is EAGVAQSPRYKIIEKRQSVAFWCNPISGHATLYWYQQILGQGPKLLIQFQNNGVVDDSQLPKDRFSAERLKGVDSTLKIQPAKLEDSAVYLCASSGSGRVFNEQFFGPGTRLTVL.

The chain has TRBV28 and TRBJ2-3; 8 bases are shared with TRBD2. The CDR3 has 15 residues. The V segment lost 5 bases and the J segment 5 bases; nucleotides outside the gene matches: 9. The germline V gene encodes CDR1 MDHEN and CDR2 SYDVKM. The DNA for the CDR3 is TGTGCCAGCAGTCCCCCCGGCGGGAGGCAAGATACGCAGTATTTT. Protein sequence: CASSPPGGRQDTQYF. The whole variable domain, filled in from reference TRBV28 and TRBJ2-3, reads DVKVTQSSRYLVKRTGEKVFLECVQDMDHENMFWYRQDPGLGLRLIYFSYDVKMKEKGDIPEGYSVSREKKERFSLILESASTNQTSMYLCASSPPGGRQDTQYFGPGTRLTVL.

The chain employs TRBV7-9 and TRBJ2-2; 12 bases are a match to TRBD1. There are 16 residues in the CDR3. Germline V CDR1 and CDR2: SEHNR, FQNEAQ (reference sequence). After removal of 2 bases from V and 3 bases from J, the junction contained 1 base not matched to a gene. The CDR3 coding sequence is TGTGCCAGCAGCTTACGGGACAGGGGGCACACCGGGGAGCTGTTTTTT. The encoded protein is CASSLRDRGHTGELFF.

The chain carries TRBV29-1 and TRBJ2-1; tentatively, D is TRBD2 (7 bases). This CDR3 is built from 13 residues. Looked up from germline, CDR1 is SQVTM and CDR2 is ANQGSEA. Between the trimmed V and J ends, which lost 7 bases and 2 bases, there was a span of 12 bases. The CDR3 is CSAGGGTYNEQFF. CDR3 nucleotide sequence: TGCAGCGCGGGGGGCGGAACCTACAATGAGCAGTTCTTC.